This T cell receptor (beta chain) was captured by sequencing in a study of cytomegalovirus exposure and HLA in healthy donors. On the study more broadly: An earlier analysis identified fewer than 130 million unique TCR beta sequences in 150 million to 200 million T cells.

Primers: 60 Vbeta forward and 13 Jbeta reverse. Some clones are missing from TCRdb's copy, which holds only in-frame ones; the method was immunoSEQ multiplex PCR. This sample has approximately 100,000 clones, with roughly three quarters found just once. Regarding this clone: Its specificity is unknown.

Overall study results and limits: For most TCR beta V segments, an earlier analysis put the productive rate at about 90% or about 30% of the time. A later analysis linked a missense DCLRE1C variant to TCR beta V- and J-gene trimming.

This TCR derives from a woman aged 40-49 years in good health and CMV-seropositive. Source material: PBMCs.

CDR3 in amino acids: CAISVHSANSPLHF. The CDR3 DNA reads as TGTGCCATCAGTGTTCATAGTGCCAATTCACCCCTCCACTTT. V gene TRBV10-3 combines with J gene TRBJ1-6; D uncertain. The CDR3 is 14 residues long. CDR1 is ENHRY, CDR2 SYGVKD, per germline. Trimming took 4 bases from V and 7 from J, leaving 11 bases between them.